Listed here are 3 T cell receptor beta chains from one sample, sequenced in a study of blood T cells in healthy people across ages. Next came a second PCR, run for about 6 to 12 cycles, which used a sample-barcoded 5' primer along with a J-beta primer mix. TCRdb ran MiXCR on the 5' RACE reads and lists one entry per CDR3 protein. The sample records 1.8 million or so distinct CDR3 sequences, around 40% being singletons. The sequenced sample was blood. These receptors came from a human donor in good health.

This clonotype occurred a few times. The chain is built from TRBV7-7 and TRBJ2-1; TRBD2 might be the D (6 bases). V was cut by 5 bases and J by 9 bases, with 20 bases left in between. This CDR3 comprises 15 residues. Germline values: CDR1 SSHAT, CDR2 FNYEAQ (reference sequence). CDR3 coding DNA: TGTGCCAGCAGCCCTAACCCCTTTTGGGGAGGTGAGCAGTTCTTC. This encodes CASSPNPFWGGEQFF.

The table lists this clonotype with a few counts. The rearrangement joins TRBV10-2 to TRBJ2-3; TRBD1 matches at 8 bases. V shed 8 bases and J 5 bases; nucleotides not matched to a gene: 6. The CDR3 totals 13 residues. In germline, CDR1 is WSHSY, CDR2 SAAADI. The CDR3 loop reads CASRGQGVDTQYF. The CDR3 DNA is TGCGCCAGCCGTGGACAGGGAGTAGATACGCAGTATTTT.

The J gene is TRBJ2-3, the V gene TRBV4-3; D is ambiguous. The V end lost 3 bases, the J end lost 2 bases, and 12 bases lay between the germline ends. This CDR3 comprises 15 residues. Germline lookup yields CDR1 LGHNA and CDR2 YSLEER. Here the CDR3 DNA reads TGCGCCAGCAGCCATAACCTAAGTCCCACAGATACGCAGTATTTT. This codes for CASSHNLSPTDTQYF.